This record concerns one T cell receptor (beta chain) sequence. It lacks a known antigen. The sample holds no much larger clone one base away, and base qualities are not on file. The CDR3 regions of human TCRbeta chains were analyzed by immunosequencing. The published analysis was carried out like this. TCRs in the repertoires were compared against a reference library of SARS-CoV-2-specific TCRs that had been generated with the MIRA antigen-specificity platform. Breadth was defined as the fraction of unique TCRs that were SARS-CoV-2-associated, and depth was defined as the fraction of total T cells that were SARS-CoV-2-associated. Using the MIRA data, each spike-specific TCR was mapped to the spike region that the TCR reacts to and placed in a CD4 or CD8 class. Log10-transformed breadth and depth values were compared by one-way ANOVA with Sidak's multiple comparisons tests. Here the immuneACCESS table is served through TCRdb, limited to in-frame sequences with V and J called. Missing clones are a known gap in these copies; in checked studies unresolved V genes cover under half, and the rest lacks a known reason. V and J calls and clone size follow that table, whereas D and trimming were derived from the DNA. The sample data list about 170,000 clones, and 70% to 90% of these were observed just once. 3.5% to 5.5% of the sample rests with the top ten.

This record comes from a study of T cell responses to AZD1222 COVID-19 vaccine (dated by TCRdb to about 2021). Concerning the study at large: A total of just over 230 trial participants underwent TCR sequencing, of whom around 210 had received two doses of AZD1222 and roughly 26 had received two doses of the MenACWY control vaccine. Enrollment into the trials was organized by age into subgroups of 18-55, 56-69 and 70-plus years, and those subgroups contained 148, 28 and 57 TCR-sequenced participants, respectively.

General study outcomes and caveats: In the small 56-69-year group, the increase in depth fell short of significance, most likely because of low power. Only five to seven AZD1222 recipients were SARS-CoV-2 seropositive at baseline, limiting conclusions about previously exposed vaccinees. Because no day 14 peak-response samples were available, repertoires were characterized only after the peak T cell response. Participants were mostly white British and included more females than males, and it was suggested by the authors that clonal diversity may have been underestimated. The vaccine-associated CD4 TCRs covered the entire spike protein, and the dominant responses fell in regions 160-218 and 743-854. After two AZD1222 doses, both the breadth and the depth of spike-specific TCRs were significantly higher than at day 0 and than in MenACWY recipients. Epitopes outside the regions mutated in the B.1.351 and B.1.1.7 variants were reportedly recognized by nearly half of the unique spike-specific TCRs.

The sample's time point label, decoded: about 28 days (+/-7) after the second vaccine dose. Sample treatment or condition, as interpreted from the label and publication: meningococcal conjugate vaccine given as trial control. The vaccinee samples were drawn from two UK trials, COV001 and COV002, one of which was a single-blind randomized controlled phase 2/3 trial testing AZD1222 (ChAdOx1 nCoV-19) in healthy adults. For TCRbeta chain sequencing, PBMC samples from trial participants were taken at day 0 and at day 28 after the second dose. Sequenced here: peripheral blood, sampled 28 days after the second dose of the MenACWY control vaccine. This clonotype was sampled from an adult who received the MenACWY meningococcal vaccine as a control.

The nucleotide sequence reads TGTGCCAGCACTGCTAGCGGGAGTGACATTCAGTACTTC. This encodes CASTASGSDIQYF. This receptor chain uses TRBV6-5 and TRBJ2-4, and 10 junction bases match TRBD2. CDR1 MNHEY and CDR2 SVGAGI are derived from the germline V gene. Measured from the cysteine to the phenylalanine, the CDR3 is 13 residues long. Only the CDR3 region is kept as DNA, spanning 39 bases read in frame from base 1. Here V drops 7 bases and J drops 8 bases, and the junction holds 5 bases not matched to any gene.